These 21 T cell receptor beta chains were sequenced from one sample in a study of identical twins. Each CDR3 protein is one row after TCRdb ran MiXCR on the 5' RACE reads. The sample contains a few hundred thousand distinct CDR3 sequences, approximately 24% of which appear only once. The same specimen was also included in a second study, on T cells expressing NK-cell markers.

Sequenced sample: CD4+ T cells sorted from blood. These receptors originate from a woman aged 18-30 years in good health.

This clonotype appeared a few times. The CDR3 DNA reads TGTGCCAGCAAACTCGGGGTTCACACTGAAGCTTTCTTT. Its protein is CASKLGVHTEAFF. The J gene is TRBJ1-1, the V gene TRBV14; D is ambiguous. The CDR3 consists of 13 residues. V dropped 7 bases and J dropped 3 bases, with 12 bases sitting between them. CDR1 is SGHDN and CDR2 is FVKESK in the germline V gene.

V is TRBV20-1 and J is TRBJ2-1; a weak D match, TRBD2 (5 bases). The CDR3 consists of 14 residues. The germline CDR1 and CDR2 sequences are DFQATT and SNEGSKA (reference sequence). With 7 bases removed from V and 7 bases from J, the gap between germline ends came to 20 bases. This chain's CDR3 is CSGVKGMRRNEQFF. The DNA for the CDR3 is TGCAGTGGAGTCAAGGGTATGAGGAGGAATGAGCAGTTCTTC.

The chain is built from TRBV12-5 and TRBJ2-6; no clear D gene. The V and J ends lost 10 bases and 0 bases respectively, with 7 bases between them. This CDR3 comprises 13 residues. Germline CDR1 LGHNT, CDR2 FRNRAP. The CDR3 loop is CATRSSGANVLTF. For the CDR3, the DNA is TGTGCTACCCGGAGCTCTGGGGCCAACGTCCTGACTTTC.

The DNA for the CDR3 is TGCGCCAGCTTGCGGGGGCCCACAGATACGCAGTATTTT. This encodes CASLRGPTDTQYF. This chain uses TRBV5-1 with TRBJ2-3; tentative D call: TRBD2 (7 bases). Germline CDR1 SGHRS, CDR2 YFSETQ. The CDR3 spans 13 residues. Trimming stripped 7 bases from V and 2 bases from J, with 11 bases between. The entire variable domain, with the rest obtained from reference TRBV5-1 and TRBJ2-3, is as follows: KAGVTQTPRYLIKTRGQQVTLSCSPISGHRSVSWYQQTPGQGLQFLFEYFSETQRNKGNFPGRFSGRQFSNSRSEMNVSTLELGDSALYLCASLRGPTDTQYFGPGTRLTVL.

This clonotype was observed a handful of times. V is TRBV7-2 and J is TRBJ2-2, with a possible D match to TRBD1 (5 bases). V dropped 0 bases and J dropped 4 bases, with 6 bases sitting between them. The CDR3 contains 14 residues. CDR1 is SGHTA, CDR2 FQGNSA, per germline. The CDR3 nucleotides are TGTGCCAGCAGCTTAGCGCAGGGCACCGGGGAGCTGTTTTTT. Translation gives CASSLAQGTGELFF.

The rearrangement links TRBV5-1 to TRBJ2-5, with TRBD1 as a possible D gene (5 bases). Trimming left V 1 base short and J 7 bases short, with 14 bases between. CDR1 SGHRS and CDR2 YFSETQ come from the germline V gene. The CDR3 runs to 14 residues. CDR3 loop: CASSLSALQGTQYF. The CDR3 DNA reads as TGCGCCAGCAGCTTGAGCGCACTGCAGGGGACCCAGTACTTC.

The CDR3 loop reads CASSFRDREAFF. The CDR3 nucleotides are TGTGCCAGCAGCTTCCGGGACAGGGAAGCTTTCTTT. The rearrangement uses TRBV11-2 and TRBJ1-1, with 8 positions matching TRBD1. Looked up from germline, CDR1 is SGHAT and CDR2 is FQNNGV. V gave up 3 bases and J gave up 8 bases; unmatched junction bases: 2. This CDR3 has 12 residues.

The V gene is TRBV11-2, the J gene TRBJ2-2; TRBD1 or TRBD2 may be the D gene (5 bases each). This CDR3 is 15 amino acids long. The germline V gene has CDR1 SGHAT and CDR2 FQNNGV. Trimming cost V 3 bases and J 0 bases, with 8 bases left between them. Here the CDR3 reads CASSFWGTNTGELFF. The DNA of the CDR3 is TGTGCCAGCAGCTTTTGGGGGACGAACACCGGGGAGCTGTTTTTT. Looking up the rest from reference TRBV11-2 and TRBJ2-2 gives the full variable domain: EAGVAQSPRYKIIEKRQSVAFWCNPISGHATLYWYQQILGQGPKLLIQFQNNGVVDDSQLPKDRFSAERLKGVDSTLKIQPAKLEDSAVYLCASSFWGTNTGELFFGEGSRLTVL.

This rearrangement joins TRBV29-1 to TRBJ1-1; D ambiguous. The CDR3 is 12 amino acids. Germline CDR1 and CDR2: SQVTM and ANQGSEA. V lost 7 bases and J 3 bases, leaving 12 bases between the germline ends. CDR3 residues: CSALPSDTEAFF. For the CDR3, the DNA is TGCAGCGCCCTACCTAGTGACACTGAAGCTTTCTTT.

The chain recombines TRBV20-1 with TRBJ2-1; maybe TRBD2 (6 bases). The CDR3 loop spans 12 amino acids. Per the germline V gene, CDR1 is DFQATT and CDR2 is SNEGSKA (reference sequence). V lost 5 bases and J 8 bases, leaving 13 bases between the germline ends. The CDR3 region has the DNA TGCAGTGCTTTAGCGGCTTGGGATGAGCAGTTCTTC. Translating it yields CSALAAWDEQFF.

This clonotype was seen only a few times. The chain couples TRBV4-3 to TRBJ1-1; D might be TRBD1 (5 bases). The length of the CDR3 is 14 residues. V was shortened by 3 bases and J by 1 base, with 9 bases between the two germline ends. Germline CDR1 LGHNA, CDR2 YSLEER. The CDR3 reads CASSHTDRNTEAFF. CDR3 sequence (DNA): TGCGCCAGCAGCCACACAGACAGGAACACTGAAGCTTTCTTT.

The chain recombines TRBV7-9 with TRBJ1-3; D remains unclear. The V and J ends lost 5 bases and 0 bases respectively, with 11 bases between them. CDR1 SEHNR and CDR2 FQNEAQ come from the germline V gene (reference sequence). The CDR3 length is 15 residues. In nucleotides, the CDR3 is TGTGCCAGCAGCCTTTCAGCTACCTCTGGAAACACCATATATTTT. It specifies CASSLSATSGNTIYF.

This clonotype has just a few counts. The chain is built from TRBV7-2 and TRBJ2-1, with TRBD2 matching 7 bases. The CDR3 sequence is 15 residues long. In germline, CDR1 is SGHTA, CDR2 FQGNSA. With 5 bases clipped from V and 8 bases from J, the junction kept 12 bases outside the gene matches. CDR3 protein: CASSRPGEGPYEQFF. CDR3 DNA sequence: TGTGCCAGCAGCCGCCCTGGGGAGGGGCCCTATGAGCAGTTCTTC.

This clonotype was seen more than once but under ten times. The rearrangement joins TRBV9 to TRBJ2-7; no firm D call. Trimming removed 3 bases at V and 3 bases at J, with 16 bases between. Germline CDR1 and CDR2: SGDLS and YYNGEE. CDR3 length: 15 residues. CDR3 sequence: CASSGDMNPVYEQYF. CDR3 in DNA: TGTGCCAGCAGCGGCGATATGAACCCGGTCTACGAGCAGTACTTC.

The chain employs TRBV6-2 or TRBV6-3 and TRBJ1-1; 9 positions agree with TRBD1. Germline CDR1 is MNHEY and CDR2 is SVGEGT. This CDR3 spans 15 amino acids. The V gene end was trimmed by 11 bases and the J gene end by 1 base; junction bases not matched to a gene: 11. The CDR3 protein is CAGAYRGPENTEAFF. The CDR3 DNA follows: TGTGCCGGAGCTTACAGGGGGCCGGAGAACACTGAAGCTTTCTTT.

The V gene is TRBV5-1, the J gene TRBJ2-6; D gene uncertain. The CDR3 spans 15 residues. Trimming cost V 4 bases and J 0 bases, with 8 bases left between them. The germline CDR1 and CDR2 sequences are SGHRS and YFSETQ. DNA of the CDR3: TGCGCCAGCAGCCACAGTAACTCTGGGGCCAACGTCCTGACTTTC. Translating it yields CASSHSNSGANVLTF.

The chain employs TRBV7-2 and TRBJ2-1, with D uncertain. The CDR3 length is 14 residues. V lost 5 bases to trimming and J lost 3 bases, with 11 bases between them. Per germline, CDR1 SGHTA and CDR2 FQGNSA. Written as DNA, the CDR3 is TGTGCCAGCAGCCTGGAGATGGACTACAATGAGCAGTTCTTC. This sequence encodes CASSLEMDYNEQFF.

This chain uses TRBV29-1 with TRBJ2-1; TRBD2 is a possible D gene (6 bases). This CDR3 comprises 12 residues. Trimming took 5 bases from V and 12 from J, leaving 17 bases between them. CDR1 is SQVTM, CDR2 ANQGSEA, per germline. The CDR3 protein is CSVLSEGGAQFF. CDR3 DNA: TGCAGCGTTTTAAGTGAGGGCGGGGCGCAGTTCTTC.

The rearrangement joins TRBV7-2 to TRBJ1-2; D ambiguous. Per the germline V gene, CDR1 is SGHTA and CDR2 is FQGNSA. The CDR3 extends over 14 amino acids. Trimming shortened V by 5 bases and J by 4 bases, and 14 bases separated the two germline ends. This CDR3 is CASSRGAAIYGYTF. Written as DNA, the CDR3 is TGTGCCAGCAGCCGAGGAGCAGCGATCTATGGCTACACCTTC. The full variable domain, its missing parts supplied by reference TRBV7-2 and TRBJ1-2, is GAGVSQSPSNKVTEKGKDVELRCDPISGHTALYWYRQSLGQGLEFLIYFQGNSAPDKSGLPSDRFSAERTGGSVSTLTIQRTQQEDSAVYLCASSRGAAIYGYTFGSGTRLTVV.

The chain is built from TRBV29-1 and TRBJ2-2; 7 nucleotides agree with TRBD1. Germline CDR1 is SQVTM and CDR2 is ANQGSEA. This CDR3 is built from 15 residues. With V trimmed by 7 bases and J by 0 bases, 8 bases remained unmatched. CDR3 protein: CSATGQPANTGELFF. CDR3 coding DNA: TGCAGCGCGACGGGACAGCCGGCGAACACCGGGGAGCTGTTTTTT.

The CDR3 reads CASSLSIDSGTDTQYF. The DNA of the CDR3 is TGTGCCAGCAGCTTATCTATCGACTCGGGCACAGATACGCAGTATTTT. This rearrangement joins TRBV7-2 to TRBJ2-3; no clear D gene. The germline V gene encodes CDR1 SGHTA and CDR2 FQGNSA. The ends were cut back, 2 bases at V and 1 base at J, with 13 bases in the middle. The CDR3 sequence is 16 residues long.